These 30 T cell receptor beta chains were sequenced from one sample in a study of neoadjuvant anti-PD-1 for oral cavity cancer. Stated time point: after neoadjuvant nivolumab, at surgical resection. The assay was immunoSEQ multiplex PCR, and TCRdb's table has in-frame clones only and misses some. The sample carries over 11,000 clones, 75% recorded once. The sample consisted of PBMCs, taken after nivolumab (anti-PD-1) treatment. The receptor source for this set is a person aged 35 to 85 with oral cavity squamous cell carcinoma.

This clone was seen only a few times. The chain links TRBV30 to TRBJ1-2, with D tentatively TRBD1 (5 bases). This CDR3 contains 14 residues. Between the trimmed V and J ends, which lost 3 bases and 4 bases, there was a span of 15 bases. Germline-derived CDR1 and CDR2 are GTSNPN and SVGIG (reference sequence). The CDR3 loop is CAWSPRTGTYGYTF. The DNA for the CDR3 is TGTGCCTGGAGCCCCCGAACAGGAACCTATGGCTACACCTTC.

The rearrangement uses TRBV7-9 and TRBJ2-1, with D perhaps matching TRBD2 (5 bases). The CDR3 has 13 amino acids. CDR1 SEHNR and CDR2 FQNEAQ come from the germline V gene (reference sequence). V lost 0 bases to trimming and J lost 7 bases, with 7 bases between them. The CDR3 DNA reads TGTGCCAGCAGCTTAGCGGGGAGAAATGAGCAGTTCTTC. Translating gives CASSLAGRNEQFF.

This sequence joins TRBV10-3 and TRBJ2-7; D assignment may be TRBD1 or TRBD2 (5 bases each). Looked up from germline, CDR1 is ENHRY and CDR2 is SYGVKD. Trimming pared 10 bases from V and 1 base from J, leaving 20 bases between. The CDR3 length is 15 residues. The CDR3 protein is CATRPTGRGSYEQYF. The CDR3 DNA is TGTGCCACACGCCCCACGGGACGCGGTTCCTACGAGCAGTACTTC.

The J gene is TRBJ2-1, the V gene TRBV7-8; D ambiguous. Deletions cut 5 bases from V and 8 bases from J, with 13 bases between. Germline V gives CDR1 SGHVS, CDR2 FQNEAQ. This CDR3 has 13 residues. CDR3 amino acids: CASSQGSSDEQFF. CDR3 nucleotide sequence: TGTGCCAGCAGCCAAGGGTCAAGTGATGAGCAGTTCTTC.

This clone was detected only a few times. The chain links TRBV7-9 to TRBJ2-7; 7 bases are a match to TRBD2. Germline CDR1 and CDR2: SEHNR and FQNEAQ (reference sequence). Trimming took 3 bases from V and 4 from J; bases not matched to a gene: 3. The CDR3 has 13 residues. The CDR3: CASSFGGNYEQYF. CDR3 nucleotide sequence: TGTGCCAGCAGCTTCGGGGGGAATTACGAGCAGTACTTC.

Points on this clone: Sequence at one end of the junction differs from germline and may be a read error. The chain uses TRBV5-4 and TRBJ2-1, with D uncertain. The CDR3 has 13 amino acids. Per the germline V gene, CDR1 is SGHNT and CDR2 is YYREEE (reference sequence). Here the CDR3 reads CASSFDSATGTLF. The CDR3 region has the DNA TGTGCCAGCAGCTTCGACTCTGCCACGGGCACTCTCTTC.

The chain is built from TRBV30 and TRBJ1-4; tentative D call: TRBD1 (5 bases). V lost 1 base and J lost 3, with 15 bases in between. This CDR3 spans 16 amino acids. The V gene's germline CDR1 is GTSNPN and CDR2 SVGIG (reference sequence). In DNA, the CDR3 is TGTGCCTGGAGTGGGGGCAGGTCAACTTCTAATGAAAAACTGTTTTTT. It is translated as CAWSGGRSTSNEKLFF.

Only one count was recorded for this clone. V is TRBV28 and J is TRBJ1-2, with 10 bases identical to TRBD1. Germline CDR1 and CDR2: MDHEN and SYDVKM. This CDR3 spans 13 amino acids. CDR3 protein: CAGSGTGEPGYTF. The CDR3, as DNA: TGTGCGGGGTCAGGGACAGGGGAACCCGGCTACACCTTC.

This chain joins TRBV9 and TRBJ1-3; the D is unclear. This CDR3 has 13 amino acids. Germline CDR1 reads SGDLS; CDR2 reads YYNGEE. V lost 4 bases and J lost 4, with 9 bases in between. CDR3 nucleotide sequence: TGTGCCAGCAGCACCGCCGGGGGAAACACCATATATTTT. Protein sequence: CASSTAGGNTIYF.

This clone came up a few times. The chain recombines TRBV28 with TRBJ2-7, with D tentatively TRBD2 (5 bases). This CDR3 region has 13 residues. Trimming shortened V by 1 base and J by 6 bases, and 10 bases separated the two germline ends. Germline V lookup: CDR1 MDHEN, CDR2 SYDVKM. The CDR3 spells CASSLLSGFEQYF. Here the CDR3 DNA reads TGTGCCAGCAGTTTATTATCGGGATTCGAGCAGTACTTC.

This clone came up a few times. The rearrangement uses TRBV6-5 and TRBJ1-1; D is uncertain. Germline CDR1 and CDR2: MNHEY and SVGAGI. This CDR3 is built from 14 residues. Deletions cut 3 bases from V and 1 base from J, with 9 bases between. This CDR3 reads CASSYTSGNTEAFF. DNA of the CDR3: TGTGCCAGCAGTTATACCTCGGGGAACACTGAAGCTTTCTTT.

The V and J genes are TRBV19 and TRBJ1-5; a possible D gene is TRBD1 (6 bases). The V end lost 3 bases, the J end lost 3 bases, and 15 bases lay between the germline ends. The CDR3 is made up of 16 amino acids. Germline V gene lookup returns CDR1 LNHDA and CDR2 SQIVND (reference sequence). The CDR3 reads CASSIVYREVNQPQHF. The CDR3 DNA reads TGTGCCAGTAGTATCGTTTACAGGGAGGTCAATCAGCCCCAGCATTTT.

This chain uses TRBV20-1 with TRBJ2-1; D uncertain. V was clipped by 0 bases and J by 11 bases, with 8 bases between them. The germline V gene has CDR1 DFQATT and CDR2 SNEGSKA (reference sequence). The CDR3 sequence is 11 residues long. In DNA form, the CDR3 reads TGCAGTGCTAGAGAGGTGTTAAAGCAGTTCTTC. It specifies CSAREVLKQFF.

The chain employs TRBV7-9 and TRBJ2-1; 13 bases are shared with TRBD2. J was trimmed by 9 bases and V by 5 bases; bases with no gene match: 13. The CDR3 contains 17 residues. Germline V gene data show CDR1 as SEHNR and CDR2 as FQNEAQ (reference sequence). The CDR3 loop is CASSPIRTSGRLREQFF. The CDR3, as DNA: TGTGCCAGCAGCCCGATAAGGACTAGCGGGAGATTACGTGAGCAGTTCTTC.

This clone was seen a few times. J is TRBJ1-1 and V is TRBV10-3, with a possible D match to TRBD1 (6 bases). The V end was cut by 7 bases, the J end by 1 base, with 19 bases between. Germline V gene sequence: CDR1 ENHRY, CDR2 SYGVKD. The CDR3 extends over 16 amino acids. The chain's CDR3 is CAIKARQVISNTEAFF. The CDR3 DNA follows: TGTGCCATCAAGGCTCGACAGGTGATCTCGAACACTGAAGCTTTCTTT.

The CDR3 loop is CASSSLPGTGSNEQYF. CDR3 in DNA: TGCGCCAGCAGTTCTCTACCCGGGACAGGGTCGAACGAGCAGTACTTC. The chain links TRBV5-1 to TRBJ2-7; TRBD1 aligns across 9 bases. Germline V gene lookup returns CDR1 SGHRS and CDR2 YFSETQ. The CDR3 runs 16 residues. Trimming at V came to 5 bases and at J to 5 bases, leaving 14 bases not matched to a gene.

The chain has TRBV7-2 and TRBJ1-5; D is unclear. Germline CDR1 and CDR2: SGHTA and FQGNSA. V was pared by 3 bases and J by 7 bases, with 7 bases between. The CDR3 covers 12 residues. The CDR3 region has the DNA TGTGCCAGCAGCTTTTTAGGCCAGCCCCAGCATTTT. Amino acids: CASSFLGQPQHF.

The genes are TRBV6-6 and TRBJ1-1; D possibly corresponds to TRBD1 (5 bases). V lost 2 bases and J lost 3, with 7 bases in between. The CDR3 totals 13 residues. Germline V gene sequence: CDR1 MNHNY, CDR2 SVGAGI (reference sequence). The CDR3 nucleotides read TGTGCCAGCAGTTACGGGGGGGACACTGAAGCTTTCTTT. It translates to CASSYGGDTEAFF.

The J gene is TRBJ2-7, the V gene TRBV5-8; tentative D call: TRBD1 (6 bases). V dropped 3 bases and J dropped 0 bases, with 10 bases sitting between them. This CDR3 region has 14 residues. The germline gives CDR1 SGHTS, CDR2 YDEGEE. The CDR3 protein is CASSSGDNSYEQYF. DNA for the CDR3: TGTGCCAGCAGCTCAGGGGACAACTCCTACGAGCAGTACTTC.

This chain links TRBV7-9 with TRBJ2-7; TRBD1 agrees at 10 bases. From germline, CDR1 is SEHNR and CDR2 FQNEAQ (reference sequence). The CDR3 contains 15 residues. The junction had 8 bases not matched to a gene; V was cut back by 6 bases and J by 3 bases. The CDR3, as DNA: TGTGCCAGCAGGTCTCCGGGACAGGGGTACTACGAGCAGTACTTC. Its protein product is CASRSPGQGYYEQYF.

This chain links TRBV19 with TRBJ1-2; no reliable D call. The CDR3 spans 13 residues. The V end was cut by 6 bases, the J end by 4 bases, with 12 bases between. Looked up from germline, CDR1 is LNHDA and CDR2 is SQIVND (reference sequence). CDR3 DNA: TGTGCCAGTAGCGGTCGGGAGCGCTATGGCTACACCTTC. The encoded protein is CASSGRERYGYTF.

This clone has just a few counts. The chain couples TRBV7-9 to TRBJ1-2; tentatively, D is TRBD1 (5 bases). The germline V and J ends were trimmed by 5 bases and 3 bases, with 19 bases remaining between them. The CDR3 spans 16 residues. Germline V lookup: CDR1 SEHNR, CDR2 FQNEAQ (reference sequence). The CDR3 nucleotides read TGTGCCAGCAGCCAGGGCCAAGGGCGGGGGGACTATGGCTACACCTTC. It translates to CASSQGQGRGDYGYTF. Supplemented by reference TRBV7-9 and TRBJ1-2, the full variable domain reads DTGVSQNPRHKITKRGQNVTFRCDPISEHNRLYWYRQTLGQGPEFLTYFQNEAQLEKSRLLSDRFSAERPKGSFSTLEIQRTEQGDSAMYLCASSQGQGRGDYGYTFGSGTRLTVV.

The V call is TRBV9, the J call TRBJ2-1, with D tentatively TRBD2 (6 bases). Germline CDR1 is SGDLS and CDR2 is YYNGEE. The CDR3 runs to 16 residues. V was clipped by 1 base and J by 0 bases, with 11 bases between them. This CDR3 reads CASSVTSRSSYNEQFF. Here the CDR3 DNA reads TGTGCCAGCAGCGTAACTAGCAGGAGCTCCTACAATGAGCAGTTCTTC.

This clone was counted a few times. This chain links TRBV18 with TRBJ1-1; 9 bases fit TRBD1. Germline V gives CDR1 KGHSH, CDR2 LQKENI. This CDR3 has 15 residues. J lost 1 base, V lost 4 bases, and 4 bases had no gene match. This chain's CDR3 is CASSLGTGSNTEAFF. For the CDR3, the DNA is TGTGCCAGCTCACTAGGGACAGGGTCGAACACTGAAGCTTTCTTT.

J is TRBJ1-2 and V is TRBV7-8, with a tentative D call TRBD1 (6 bases). V shed 5 bases and J shed 5 bases, with 15 bases lying between them. This CDR3 spans 14 amino acids. The germline CDR1 and CDR2 sequences are SGHVS and FQNEAQ. This CDR3 is CASSLRGQKYGYTF. The CDR3 DNA follows: TGTGCCAGCAGCCTACGGGGACAAAAGTATGGCTACACCTTC.

Written as DNA, the CDR3 is TGTGCCAGCAGCTTAGTTCCAGGGGGCTATGGCTACACCTTC. It translates to CASSLVPGGYGYTF. The rearrangement uses TRBV11-2 and TRBJ1-2; TRBD1 aligns across 7 bases. Germline values: CDR1 SGHAT, CDR2 FQNNGV. The CDR3 runs 14 residues. The V segment lost 1 base and the J segment 4 bases; nucleotides outside the gene matches: 3.

This clone was counted once. The chain recombines TRBV7-3 with TRBJ2-1; 7 nucleotides match TRBD2. The CDR3 covers 15 residues. Germline lookup yields CDR1 SGHTA and CDR2 FQGTGA. Unmatched junction bases numbered 6, after V lost 3 bases and J lost 4 bases. CDR3 DNA: TGTGCCAGCAGCTTCGGGGGGAGTTTTTACAATGAGCAGTTCTTC. Its translation: CASSFGGSFYNEQFF.

This clone has only a few counts. The chain links TRBV2 to TRBJ2-7, with D perhaps matching TRBD1 (6 bases). The V and J ends lost 1 base and 2 bases respectively, with 12 bases between them. This CDR3 is built from 15 residues. The germline gives CDR1 SNHLY, CDR2 FYNNEI. The CDR3 spells CASSEGLQGPYEQYF. In nucleotides, the CDR3 is TGTGCCAGCAGTGAAGGTTTACAGGGACCCTACGAGCAGTACTTC.

This clone came up a few times. The chain recombines TRBV7-9 with TRBJ1-1; D is perhaps TRBD1 (5 bases). Germline CDR1 and CDR2: SEHNR and FQNEAQ (reference sequence). V lost 4 bases and J 5 bases, leaving 23 bases between the germline ends. The CDR3 runs to 17 residues. The CDR3 DNA is TGTGCCAGCAGCTATCCGGACCCGGTCGGGACTGATACTGAAGCTTTCTTT. Residues: CASSYPDPVGTDTEAFF.

J is TRBJ1-4 and V is TRBV23-1; D remains unclear. TRBV23-1 is sorted into the ORF group, with uncertain function. The CDR3 has 15 amino acids. The V end lost 4 bases, the J end lost 5 bases, and 14 bases lay between the germline ends. The chain's CDR3 is CASSRPISGNEKLFF. The DNA of the CDR3 is TGCGCCAGCAGTCGCCCGATCTCCGGCAATGAAAAACTGTTTTTT.